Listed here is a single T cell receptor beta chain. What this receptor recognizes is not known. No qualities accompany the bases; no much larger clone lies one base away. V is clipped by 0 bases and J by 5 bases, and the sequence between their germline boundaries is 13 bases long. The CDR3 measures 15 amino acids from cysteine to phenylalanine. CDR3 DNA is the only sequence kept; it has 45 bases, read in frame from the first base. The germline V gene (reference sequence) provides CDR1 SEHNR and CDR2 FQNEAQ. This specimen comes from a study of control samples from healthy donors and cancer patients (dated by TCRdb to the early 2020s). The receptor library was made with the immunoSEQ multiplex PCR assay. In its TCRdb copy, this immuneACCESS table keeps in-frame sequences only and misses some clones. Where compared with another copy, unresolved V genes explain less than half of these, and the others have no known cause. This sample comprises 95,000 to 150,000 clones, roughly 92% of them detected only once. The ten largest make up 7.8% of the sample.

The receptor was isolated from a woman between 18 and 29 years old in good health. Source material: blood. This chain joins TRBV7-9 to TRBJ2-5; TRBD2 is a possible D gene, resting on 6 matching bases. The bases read TGTGCCAGCAGCTTAGCGGGGACTGTTCGGGAGACCCAGTACTTC. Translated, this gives CASSLAGTVRETQYF.